This TCR beta chain was found in a study of T cells in Graves' hyperthyroidism and ophthalmopathy. Amplification targeted TCR beta CDR3 regions from RNA transcripts. The HTBI primer set served for first-round RT-PCR of the TCR CDR3. TCRdb passed the multiplex PCR reads through MiXCR, listing each CDR3 protein once. The table includes some 500,000 distinct CDR3 sequences, about 15% detected once. This clonotype was seen repeatedly, ten times or more. The sample was blood. The clonotype comes from a woman aged 18-29 years with Graves' hyperthyroidism.

CDR3 amino acids: CASIRQETQYF. In nucleotides, the CDR3 is TGTGCCAGCATCAGGCAAGAGACCCAGTACTTC. V and J are TRBV7-9 and TRBJ2-5; D is ambiguous. Between the trimmed V and J ends, which lost 7 bases and 2 bases, there was a span of 5 bases. The CDR3 is 11 amino acids. CDR1 and CDR2 from the germline V gene are SEHNR and FQNEAQ (reference sequence).